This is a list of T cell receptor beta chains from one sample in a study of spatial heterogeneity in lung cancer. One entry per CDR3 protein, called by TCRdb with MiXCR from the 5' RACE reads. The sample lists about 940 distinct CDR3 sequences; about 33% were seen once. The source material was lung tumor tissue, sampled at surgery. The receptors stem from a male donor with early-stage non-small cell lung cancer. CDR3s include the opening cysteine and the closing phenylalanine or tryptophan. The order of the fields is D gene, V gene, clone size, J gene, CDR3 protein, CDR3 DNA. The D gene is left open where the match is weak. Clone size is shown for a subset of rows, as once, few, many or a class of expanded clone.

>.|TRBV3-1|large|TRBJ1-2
CASSQSSRQYGYTF
TGTGCCAGCAGCCAATCTTCGCGGCAGTATGGCTACACCTTC
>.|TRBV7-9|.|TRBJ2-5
CASSLIGQQETQYF
TGTGCCAGCAGCTTAATAGGGCAGCAAGAGACCCAGTACTTC
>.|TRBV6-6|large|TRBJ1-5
CASRPLEGPGAGGFQPQHF
TGTGCCAGCAGACCACTCGAGGGGCCCGGGGCCGGCGGATTTCAGCCCCAGCATTTT
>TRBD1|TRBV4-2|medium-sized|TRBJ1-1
CASSQGGGQGLLNTEAFF
TGTGCCAGCAGCCAAGGGGGGGGACAGGGCCTCTTGAACACTGAAGCTTTCTTT
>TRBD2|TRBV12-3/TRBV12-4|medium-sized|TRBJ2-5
CASSLSGRRETQYF
TGTGCCAGCAGTCTCAGCGGGAGGCGGGAGACCCAGTACTTC
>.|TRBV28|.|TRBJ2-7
CASSPSDSGYEQYF
TGTGCCAGCAGCCCGTCAGACAGCGGCTACGAGCAGTACTTC
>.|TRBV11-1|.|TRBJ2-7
CASSLVAVRSYEQYF
TGTGCCAGCAGCTTAGTGGCAGTACGATCCTACGAGCAGTACTTC
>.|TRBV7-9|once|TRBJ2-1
CASSPVLTYNEQFF
TGTGCCAGCAGCCCAGTATTGACTTACAATGAGCAGTTCTTC
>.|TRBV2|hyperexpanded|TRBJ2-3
CASTRGLYTDTQYF
TGTGCCAGCACCCGGGGCCTATACACAGATACGCAGTATTTT
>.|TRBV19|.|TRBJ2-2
CASSTQGTTGELFF
TGTGCCAGTAGTACACAGGGAACCACCGGGGAGCTGTTTTTT
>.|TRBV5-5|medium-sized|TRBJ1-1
CASSLGTARMNTEAFF
TGTGCCAGCAGCTTGGGTACAGCTCGGATGAACACTGAAGCTTTCTTT
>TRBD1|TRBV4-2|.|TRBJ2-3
CASSQGQGGKDTQYF
TGTGCCAGCAGCCAAGGACAGGGGGGGAAAGATACGCAGTATTTT
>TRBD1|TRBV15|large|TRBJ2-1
CATSRGQDTPEQFF
TGTGCCACCAGCAGGGGACAGGACACGCCTGAGCAGTTCTTC
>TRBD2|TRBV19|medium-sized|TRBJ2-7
CASSTGTSGYEQYF
TGTGCCAGTAGTACCGGGACTAGCGGCTACGAGCAGTACTTC
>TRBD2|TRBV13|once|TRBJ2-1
CASSPWTSGGDEQFF
TGTGCCAGCAGCCCCTGGACTAGCGGGGGTGATGAGCAGTTCTTC
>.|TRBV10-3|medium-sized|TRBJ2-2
CAITRANTGELFF
TGTGCCATCACGAGGGCGAACACCGGGGAGCTGTTTTTT
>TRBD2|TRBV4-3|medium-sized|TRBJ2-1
CASSQLAGGYNEQFF
TGCGCCAGCAGCCAGCTAGCGGGAGGCTACAATGAGCAGTTCTTC
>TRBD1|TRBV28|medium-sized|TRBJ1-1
CASSPPTGSTEAFF
TGTGCCAGCAGTCCTCCGACAGGGAGCACTGAAGCTTTCTTT
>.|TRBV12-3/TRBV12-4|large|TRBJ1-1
CASSRSRGTEAFF
TGTGCCAGCAGCCGATCGAGGGGCACTGAAGCTTTCTTT
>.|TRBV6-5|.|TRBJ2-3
CASSSRGRGDTQYF
TGTGCCAGCAGTTCTCGGGGGCGCGGGGATACGCAGTATTTT
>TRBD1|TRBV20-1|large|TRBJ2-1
CSASGTGIYEQFF
TGCAGTGCTTCCGGGACAGGGATCTATGAGCAGTTCTTC
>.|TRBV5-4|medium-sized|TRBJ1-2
CASSFDEGYGYTF
TGTGCCAGCAGCTTCGATGAGGGCTATGGCTACACCTTC
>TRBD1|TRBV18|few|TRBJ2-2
CASSQSGQGSTGELFF
TGTGCCAGCTCACAGTCCGGACAGGGCAGCACCGGGGAGCTGTTTTTT
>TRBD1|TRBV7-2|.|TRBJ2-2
CASSTWTGASGELFF
TGTGCCAGCAGCACCTGGACAGGGGCGAGCGGGGAGCTGTTTTTT
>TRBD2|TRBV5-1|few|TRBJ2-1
CASSNSGSPLGEEQFF
TGCGCCAGCAGCAATAGCGGGAGCCCCCTAGGGGAGGAGCAGTTCTTC
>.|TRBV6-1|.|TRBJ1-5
CASSEWGREPQHF
TGTGCCAGCAGTGAATGGGGCAGGGAGCCCCAGCATTTT
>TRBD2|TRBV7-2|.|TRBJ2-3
CASSLLAGGPVDTQYF
TGTGCCAGCAGCTTACTAGCGGGAGGGCCCGTAGATACGCAGTATTTT
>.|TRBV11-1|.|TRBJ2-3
CASSRSSEFADTQYF
TGTGCCAGCAGTCGATCTAGCGAATTTGCAGATACGCAGTATTTT
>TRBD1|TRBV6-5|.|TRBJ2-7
CASTAGTGVYEQYF
TGTGCCAGCACTGCCGGGACAGGGGTCTACGAGCAGTACTTC
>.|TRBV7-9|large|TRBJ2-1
CASSLQLVIDEQFF
TGTGCCAGCAGCTTACAGCTAGTAATCGATGAGCAGTTCTTC
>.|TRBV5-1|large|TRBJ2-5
CASSLQASYQETQYF
TGCGCCAGCAGCCTCCAAGCCTCGTACCAAGAGACCCAGTACTTC
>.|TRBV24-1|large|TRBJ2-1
CATRGEGTRDEQFF
TGTGCCACCCGCGGTGAGGGGACGAGGGATGAGCAGTTCTTC
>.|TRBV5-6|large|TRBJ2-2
CASSLGGPYTGELFF
TGTGCCAGCAGCCTTGGGGGGCCGTACACCGGGGAGCTGTTTTTT
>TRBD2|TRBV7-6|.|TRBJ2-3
CASSFRTSGTDTQYF
TGTGCCAGCAGCTTCCGGACTAGCGGCACAGATACGCAGTATTTT
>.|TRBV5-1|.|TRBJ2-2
CASSPGTYDPGELFF
TGCGCCAGCAGCCCCGGGACTTACGATCCAGGGGAGCTGTTTTTT
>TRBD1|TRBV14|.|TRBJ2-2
CASSRTGTGNTGELFF
TGTGCCAGCAGCCGGACCGGGACAGGGAACACCGGGGAGCTGTTTTTT
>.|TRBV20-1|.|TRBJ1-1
CSARKDNMNTEAFF
TGCAGTGCTAGAAAGGACAACATGAACACTGAAGCTTTCTTT
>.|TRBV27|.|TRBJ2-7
CASSQGRTGLYEQYF
TGTGCCAGCAGCCAGGGTAGGACAGGACTATACGAGCAGTACTTC
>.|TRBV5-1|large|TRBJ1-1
CASSLDPSTGNIEAFF
TGCGCCAGCAGCTTGGACCCATCGACAGGCAATATTGAAGCTTTCTTT
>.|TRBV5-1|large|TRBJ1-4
CASSLGSSTNEKLFF
TGCGCCAGCAGCTTGGGGTCATCAACTAATGAAAAACTGTTTTTT
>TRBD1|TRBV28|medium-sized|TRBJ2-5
CASNNRGLETQYF
TGTGCCAGCAACAACAGGGGGCTAGAGACCCAGTACTTC
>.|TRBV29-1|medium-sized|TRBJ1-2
CSVPIPPAGYTF
TGCAGCGTCCCCATACCTCCGGCTGGCTACACCTTC